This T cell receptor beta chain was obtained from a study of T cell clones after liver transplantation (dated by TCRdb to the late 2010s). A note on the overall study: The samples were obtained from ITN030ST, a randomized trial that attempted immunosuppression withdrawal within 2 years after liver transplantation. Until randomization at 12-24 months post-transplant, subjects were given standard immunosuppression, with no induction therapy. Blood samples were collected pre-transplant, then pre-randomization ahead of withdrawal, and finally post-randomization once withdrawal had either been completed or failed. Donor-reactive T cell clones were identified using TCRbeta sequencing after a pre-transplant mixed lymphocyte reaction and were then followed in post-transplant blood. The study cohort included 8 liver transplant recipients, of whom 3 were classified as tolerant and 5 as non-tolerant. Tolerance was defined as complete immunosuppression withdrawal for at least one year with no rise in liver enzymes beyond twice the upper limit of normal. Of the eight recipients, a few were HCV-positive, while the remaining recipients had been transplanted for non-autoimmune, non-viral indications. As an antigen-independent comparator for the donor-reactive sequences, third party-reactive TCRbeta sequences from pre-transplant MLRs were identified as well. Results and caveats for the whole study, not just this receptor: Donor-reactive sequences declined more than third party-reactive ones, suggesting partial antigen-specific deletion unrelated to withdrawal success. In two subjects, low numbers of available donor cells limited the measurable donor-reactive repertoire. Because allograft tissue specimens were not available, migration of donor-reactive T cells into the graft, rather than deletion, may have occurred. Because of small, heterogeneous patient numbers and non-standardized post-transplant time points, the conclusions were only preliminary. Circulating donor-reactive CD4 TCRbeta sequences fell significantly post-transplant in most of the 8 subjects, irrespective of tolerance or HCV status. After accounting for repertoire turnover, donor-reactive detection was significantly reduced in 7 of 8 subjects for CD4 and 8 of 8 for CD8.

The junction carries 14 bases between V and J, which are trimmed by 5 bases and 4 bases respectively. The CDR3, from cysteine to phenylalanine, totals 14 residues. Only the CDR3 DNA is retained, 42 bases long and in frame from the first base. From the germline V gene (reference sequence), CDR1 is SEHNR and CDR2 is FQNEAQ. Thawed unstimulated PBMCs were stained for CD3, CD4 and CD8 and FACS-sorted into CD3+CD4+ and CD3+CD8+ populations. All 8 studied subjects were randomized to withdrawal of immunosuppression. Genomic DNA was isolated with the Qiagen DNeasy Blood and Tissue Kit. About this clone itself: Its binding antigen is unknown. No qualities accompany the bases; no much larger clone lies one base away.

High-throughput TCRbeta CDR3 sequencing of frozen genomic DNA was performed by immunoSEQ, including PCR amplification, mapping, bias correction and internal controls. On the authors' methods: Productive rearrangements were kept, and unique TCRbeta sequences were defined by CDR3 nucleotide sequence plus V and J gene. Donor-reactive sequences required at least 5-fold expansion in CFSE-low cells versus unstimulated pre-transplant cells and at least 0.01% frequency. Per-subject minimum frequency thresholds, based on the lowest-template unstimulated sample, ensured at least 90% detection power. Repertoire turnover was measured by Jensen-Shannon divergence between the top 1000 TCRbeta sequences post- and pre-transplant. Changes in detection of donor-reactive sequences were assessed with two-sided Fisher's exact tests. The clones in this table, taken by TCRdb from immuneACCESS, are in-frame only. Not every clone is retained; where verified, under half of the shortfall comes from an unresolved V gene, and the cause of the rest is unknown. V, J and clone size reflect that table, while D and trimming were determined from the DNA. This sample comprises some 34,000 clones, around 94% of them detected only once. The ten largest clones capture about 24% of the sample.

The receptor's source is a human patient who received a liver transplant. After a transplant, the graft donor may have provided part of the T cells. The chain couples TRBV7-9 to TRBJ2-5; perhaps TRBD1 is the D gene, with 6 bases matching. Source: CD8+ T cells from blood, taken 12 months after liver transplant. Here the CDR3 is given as CASSPPLRGETQYF. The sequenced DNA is TGTGCCAGCAGCCCCCCCCTCAGGGGAGAGACCCAGTACTTC.